The 10 T cell receptor beta chains presented below share a single source sample, sequenced in a study of cytomegalovirus exposure and HLA in healthy donors. Researchers ran the PCR with 60 Vbeta and 13 Jbeta primers. Profiling relied on immunoSEQ multiplex PCR, and the TCRdb table lists in-frame clones only, not all of them. In the table there are about 120,000 clones, 60% to 80% of which are singletons. The sample was PBMCs. These receptors all stem from a man aged 45-65 years in good health and CMV-seropositive.

V gene TRBV5-1 combines with J gene TRBJ2-5; tentatively, D is TRBD1 (8 bases). With 3 bases removed from V and 5 bases from J, the gap between germline ends came to 14 bases. The CDR3 is made up of 14 amino acids. Germline-derived CDR1 and CDR2 are SGHRS and YFSETQ. CDR3: CASSSGQGGETQYF. In nucleotides, the CDR3 is TGCGCCAGCAGCTCCGGACAGGGAGGGGAGACCCAGTACTTC. Combining the CDR3 with reference TRBV5-1 and TRBJ2-5 gives the whole variable domain KAGVTQTPRYLIKTRGQQVTLSCSPISGHRSVSWYQQTPGQGLQFLFEYFSETQRNKGNFPGRFSGRQFSNSRSEMNVSTLELGDSALYLCASSSGQGGETQYFGPGTRLLVL.

The chain employs TRBV2 and TRBJ2-1; a weak D match, TRBD2 (5 bases). Germline CDR1 is SNHLY and CDR2 is FYNNEI. The CDR3 loop spans 18 amino acids. V lost 6 bases and J 7 bases, leaving 28 bases between the germline ends. This CDR3 reads CASSAPSLTGFRGNEQFF. DNA of the CDR3: TGTGCCAGCAGCGCACCTTCTCTGACCGGGTTCCGAGGGAATGAGCAGTTCTTC. The variable domain in full, completed from reference TRBV2 and TRBJ2-1, reads EPEVTQTPSHQVTQMGQEVILRCVPISNHLYFYWYRQILGQKVEFLVSFYNNEISEKSEIFDDQFSVERPDGSNFTLKIRSTKLEDSAMYFCASSAPSLTGFRGNEQFFGPGTRLTVL.

The chain uses TRBV10-2 and TRBJ2-1; 7 bases align to TRBD2. Germline values: CDR1 WSHSY, CDR2 SAAADI. The trim removed 7 bases at V and 7 bases at J, leaving 10 bases unmatched. This CDR3 contains 14 residues. In nucleotides, the CDR3 is TGCGCCAGCAACTCAGGGACTACGACAAATGAGCAGTTCTTC. Translating it yields CASNSGTTTNEQFF.

V usage is TRBV12-5 and J usage is TRBJ2-3; possible D gene TRBD1, 5 bases. The germline V gene encodes CDR1 LGHNT and CDR2 FRNRAP. This CDR3 region has 11 residues. V lost 6 bases, J lost 5 bases, and 6 bases lay in between. CDR3 coding DNA: TGTGCTAGTGGCCAGGGAGATACGCAGTATTTT. This codes for CASGQGDTQYF. The variable domain in full, completed from reference TRBV12-5 and TRBJ2-3, reads DARVTQTPRHKVTEMGQEVTMRCQPILGHNTVFWYRQTMMQGLELLAYFRNRAPLDDSGMPKDRFSAEMPDATLATLKIQPSEPRDSAVYFCASGQGDTQYFGPGTRLTVL.

This clone has just a few counts. The chain joins TRBV7-7 to TRBJ1-2; no reliable D call. With 6 bases removed from V and 4 bases from J, the gap between germline ends came to 15 bases. The germline V gene encodes CDR1 SSHAT and CDR2 FNYEAQ (reference sequence). The CDR3 contains 14 residues. The CDR3 spells CASRKRALFYGYTF. The CDR3 DNA reads TGTGCCAGCAGAAAGAGGGCGCTCTTCTATGGCTACACCTTC.

This clone was picked up a small number of times. The chain links TRBV5-8 to TRBJ1-5; 9 bases map to TRBD1. In germline, CDR1 is SGHTS, CDR2 YDEGEE. The CDR3 totals 15 residues. The V and J ends lost 8 bases and 3 bases, in that order; junction bases with no gene match: 9. The CDR3 nucleotides are TGTGCCAGTTGGGGGGGACAGGGACTCAATCAGCCCCAGCATTTT. It codes for CASWGGQGLNQPQHF. The whole variable domain, filled in from reference TRBV5-8 and TRBJ1-5, reads EAGVTQSPTHLIKTRGQQATLRCSPISGHTSVYWYQQALGLGLQFLLWYDEGEERNRGNFPPRFSGRQFPNYSSELNVNALELEDSALYLCASWGGQGLNQPQHFGDGTRLSIL.

The chain joins TRBV4-2 to TRBJ2-5; TRBD2 matches 7 bases. The CDR3 runs 13 residues. V was pared by 3 bases and J by 3 bases, with 1 base of the junction left unmatched. CDR1 is LGHNA, CDR2 YNFKEQ, per germline. CDR3 residues: CASSQGGEETQYF. The CDR3 bases are TGTGCCAGCAGCCAGGGAGGGGAAGAGACCCAGTACTTC.

The genes are TRBV5-1 and TRBJ1-2; 7 bases are a match to TRBD1. The germline V gene has CDR1 SGHRS and CDR2 YFSETQ. V shed 4 bases, J shed 8 bases, and the junction held 5 bases outside the gene matches. The CDR3 is 12 amino acids. CDR3 residues: CASSQGQMGYTF. In DNA form, the CDR3 reads TGCGCCAGCAGCCAGGGACAGATGGGCTACACCTTC.

Only one count was recorded for this clone. In DNA, the CDR3 is TGTGCCAGCTGCTCACGGGGGGGCCTAGAGACCCAGTACTTC. This codes for CASCSRGGLETQYF. The V and J genes are TRBV28 and TRBJ2-5; 8 nucleotides agree with TRBD2. The germline V gene has CDR1 MDHEN and CDR2 SYDVKM. The CDR3 consists of 14 residues. Trimming took 8 bases from V and 4 from J; bases not matched to a gene: 9. Using reference TRBV28 and TRBJ2-5 for the parts outside the CDR3, the full variable domain is DVKVTQSSRYLVKRTGEKVFLECVQDMDHENMFWYRQDPGLGLRLIYFSYDVKMKEKGDIPEGYSVSREKKERFSLILESASTNQTSMYLCASCSRGGLETQYFGPGTRLLVL.

This chain uses TRBV5-6 with TRBJ2-5; tentatively, D is TRBD1 (6 bases). The DNA end is more similar to TRBJ2-7, so the J call may be wrong. The CDR3 spans 15 residues. Germline V CDR1 and CDR2: SGHDT, YYEEEE. For the CDR3, the DNA is TGTGCCAGCAGCGGGGTTAGGGACAACTCCTACGAGCAGTACTTC. This codes for CASSGVRDNSYEQYF.